This TCR beta chain was recovered during a study of T cells after yellow fever vaccination (dated by TCRdb to between 2018 and 2021). Regarding the complete study: Libraries from fractions with low cell numbers were prepared with the SMART-Seq v4 Ultra Low Input RNA kit. Blood was collected at multiple timepoints before and after primary and secondary immunization, and bulk PBMC replicates and cell subsets were isolated. Two healthy male donors, one aged 18 to 30 and one aged 30 to 40 years, made up the cohort. To track T-cell clones before and after primary and booster YFV17D yellow fever vaccination, bulk TCR alpha and beta repertoires were sequenced longitudinally.

This clonotype has a handful of counts. This receptor's antigen is unknown. No clone much larger than this one lies a single base away; base qualities are absent. The data were produced on an Illumina NovaSeq 6000. TCR cDNA was made using 5'RACE template switching, a step that added a universal primer site and unique molecular identifiers. cDNA synthesis was primed from both the TCR alpha and TCR beta constant segments. Libraries were amplified in two PCR steps, with sample barcodes and sequencing adapters added in the second step. Sequencing of the libraries was done on either Illumina HiSeq 2500 (2x100 bp) or NovaSeq (2x150 bp). In the authors' own workflow: Reads were demultiplexed and collapsed into UMI consensus sequences with MIGEC, and V(D)J alignment was performed with MiXCR. Clonotypes responding to the vaccine were identified with edgeR on replicate PBMC samples, with the criteria of FDR below 0.01 and a log2 fold change above 5 up to day 15. Bulk clonotypes were assigned CD4 or CD8 identity according to which sequenced CD4 or CD8 repertoire held them at higher abundance. The raw public data were reprocessed by TCRdb itself: fastp quality trimming at Q25, MiXCR clonotype calling, in-frame beta chains only. Entries are consolidated by CDR3 protein sequence, retaining the most common genes and DNA. In this record, the V and J calls reflect TCRdb's handling and not the investigators' own analysis. This sample lists about 320,000 distinct CDR3 sequences; about 4.5% were detected once. The ten most abundant clones make up roughly a fifth of the sample.

Study-wide findings and limitations: A small fraction of clonotypes appeared in both the CD4 and CD8 compartments, likely as a result of convergent recombination. Computational filtering was needed because FACS-sorted repertoires could contain abundant contaminating clonotypes from the bulk population. Most clones expanded after primary vaccination were re-detected after the booster (around 96% of CD4 and around 86% of CD8), suggesting broad memory maintenance. The secondary T-cell response was weaker than the primary response but faster, peaking on day 5 instead of day 15. Only a couple of donors were included in the study, so the extent to which the findings can be generalized is limited.

The germline V gene sets CDR1 to SGHRS and CDR2 to YFSETQ. Including cysteine and phenylalanine, the CDR3 has 15 amino acids. Only the CDR3 portion is preserved as DNA: 45 bases, with reading frame beginning at the first base. V loses 4 bases of germline sequence and J loses 4 bases, and the interval between the two ends is 17 bases. The sample's treatment or condition, from its label and the paper: live attenuated yellow fever vaccine strain. Two biological replicates of bulk PBMCs were collected at each blood-draw timepoint. PBMCs were isolated from peripheral blood using a standard Ficoll-Paque protocol. TriZol was used to extract RNA from bulk PBMCs, from CD4 and CD8 fractions, and from dextramer-positive and dextramer-negative fractions.

The sequence was obtained from a man between 18 and 35 years old who received the YFV17D yellow fever vaccine. The rearranged segments are TRBV5-1 and TRBJ2-5; perhaps TRBD2 is the D gene, with 7 bases matching. The sequenced sample was PBMCs, obtained 15 days after the yellow fever booster vaccination. The CDR3 has the sequence CASSARGGGGETQYF. The base sequence is TGCGCCAGCAGCGCCCGTGGGGGGGGCGGAGAGACCCAGTACTTC. Beyond the CDR3, the reference TRBV5-1 and TRBJ2-5 genes provide the residues; the full variable domain reads: KAGVTQTPRYLIKTRGQQVTLSCSPISGHRSVSWYQQTPGQGLQFLFEYFSETQRNKGNFPGRFSGRQFSNSRSEMNVSTLELGDSALYLCASSARGGGGETQYFGPGTRLLVL.